This T cell receptor delta chain was observed in a study of gamma-delta T cells after stem cell transplantation. TCRdb reanalyzed the RT-PCR reads using CATT. The sample carries 1,300 to 1,500 delta-chain clones, around 43% recorded once. This CDR3 has 16 residues. The junction had 11 bases not matched to a gene; V was cut back by 4 bases and J by 0 bases. Germline V CDR1 and CDR2: TVYSNPD, GDNSRS (reference sequence). This clone is medium-sized by share. This clonotype was sampled from a human donor. It is not recorded whose cells these are; they may come from a transplant donor. Sequenced input: gamma-delta T cells. The rearrangement joins TRDV3 to TRDJ1; 10 bases line up with TRDD3. DNA for the CDR3: TGTGCCTCAACCCTTAAGACTGGGGGATACACCGATAAACTCATCTTT. The encoded protein is CASTLKTGGYTDKLIF.